This TCR beta chain appears in the sequencing data of a study of CD8+ T cells in alopecia areata. Investigators isolated RNA and reverse transcribed it into cDNA to act as the sequencing template. Profiled with immunoSEQ multiplex PCR; TCRdb holds only in-frame clones, not every one. The profile shows about 150,000 clones, around 57% of them singletons. Germline trimming cut 9 bases from V and 2 bases from J; bases unmatched to any gene: 3. The CDR3 is 13 residues long. Per the germline V gene, CDR1 is MNHEY and CDR2 is SMNVEV (reference sequence). This clonotype originated in a human donor in good health. The chain joins TRBV27 to TRBJ1-5, with 8 positions matching TRBD1. Specimen: CD4+ T cells sorted from blood. CDR3 region: CASRGQGNQPQHF. Written as DNA, the CDR3 is TGTGCCAGTAGGGGACAGGGCAATCAGCCCCAGCATTTT.